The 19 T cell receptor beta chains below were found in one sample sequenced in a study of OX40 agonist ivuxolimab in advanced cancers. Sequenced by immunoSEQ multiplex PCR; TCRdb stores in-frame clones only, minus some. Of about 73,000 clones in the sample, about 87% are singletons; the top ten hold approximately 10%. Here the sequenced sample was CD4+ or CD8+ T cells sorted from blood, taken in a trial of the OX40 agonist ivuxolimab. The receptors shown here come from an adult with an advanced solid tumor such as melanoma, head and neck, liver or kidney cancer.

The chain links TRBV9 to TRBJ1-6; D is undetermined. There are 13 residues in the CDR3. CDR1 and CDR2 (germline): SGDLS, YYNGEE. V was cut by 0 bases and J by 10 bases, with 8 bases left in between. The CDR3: CASSVANRSPLHF. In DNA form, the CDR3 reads TGTGCCAGCAGCGTAGCAAACCGCTCACCCCTCCACTTT.

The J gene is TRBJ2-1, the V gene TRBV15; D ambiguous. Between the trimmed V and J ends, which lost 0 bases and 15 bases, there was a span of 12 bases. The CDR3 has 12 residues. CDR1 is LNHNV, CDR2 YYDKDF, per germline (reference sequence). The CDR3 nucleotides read TGTGCCACCAGCAGAGATCGTACTATGGGGTTCTTC. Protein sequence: CATSRDRTMGFF.

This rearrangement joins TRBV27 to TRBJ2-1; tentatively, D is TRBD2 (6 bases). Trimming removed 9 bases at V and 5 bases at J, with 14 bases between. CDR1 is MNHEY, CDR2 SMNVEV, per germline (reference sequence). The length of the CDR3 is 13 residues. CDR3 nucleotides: TGTGCCAGTCTAGCGACCCCAGACAATGAGCAGTTCTTC. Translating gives CASLATPDNEQFF.

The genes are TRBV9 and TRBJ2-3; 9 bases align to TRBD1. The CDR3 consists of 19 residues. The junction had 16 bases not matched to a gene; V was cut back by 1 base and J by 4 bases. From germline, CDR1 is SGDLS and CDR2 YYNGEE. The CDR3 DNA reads TGTGCCAGCAGCGTAAACACAGGACGGAACAGGGGGCCGTCAGATACGCAGTATTTT. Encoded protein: CASSVNTGRNRGPSDTQYF. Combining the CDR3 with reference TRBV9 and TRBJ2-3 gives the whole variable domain DSGVTQTPKHLITATGQRVTLRCSPRSGDLSVYWYQQSLDQGLQFLIQYYNGEERAKGNILERFSAQQFPDLHSELNLSSLELGDSALYFCASSVNTGRNRGPSDTQYFGPGTRLTVL.

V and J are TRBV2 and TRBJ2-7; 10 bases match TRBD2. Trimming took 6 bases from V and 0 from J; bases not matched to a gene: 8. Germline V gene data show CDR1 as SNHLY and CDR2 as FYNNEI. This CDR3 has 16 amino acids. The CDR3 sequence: CASRIGTSESSYEQYF. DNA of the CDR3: TGTGCCAGCAGGATAGGGACTAGCGAAAGCTCCTACGAGCAGTACTTC.

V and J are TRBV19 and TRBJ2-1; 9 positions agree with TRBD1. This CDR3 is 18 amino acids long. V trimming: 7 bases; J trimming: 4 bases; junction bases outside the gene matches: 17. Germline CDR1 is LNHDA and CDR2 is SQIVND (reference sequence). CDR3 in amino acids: CASMSHLIGTGIYNEQFF. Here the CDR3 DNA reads TGTGCCAGTATGTCGCACCTTATCGGGACAGGGATATACAATGAGCAGTTCTTC.

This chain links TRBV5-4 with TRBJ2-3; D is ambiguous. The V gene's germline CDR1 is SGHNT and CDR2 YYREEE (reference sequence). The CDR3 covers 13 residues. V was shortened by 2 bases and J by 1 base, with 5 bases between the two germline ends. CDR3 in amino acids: CASSFGRTDTQYF. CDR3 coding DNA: TGTGCCAGCAGCTTCGGACGCACAGATACGCAGTATTTT.

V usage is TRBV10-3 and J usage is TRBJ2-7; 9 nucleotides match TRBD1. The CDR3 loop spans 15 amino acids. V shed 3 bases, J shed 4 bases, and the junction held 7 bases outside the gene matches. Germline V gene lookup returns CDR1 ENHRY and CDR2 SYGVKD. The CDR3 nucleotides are TGTGCCATCAGTGAACCGGGACAGGGAGAATACGAGCAGTACTTC. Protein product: CAISEPGQGEYEQYF.

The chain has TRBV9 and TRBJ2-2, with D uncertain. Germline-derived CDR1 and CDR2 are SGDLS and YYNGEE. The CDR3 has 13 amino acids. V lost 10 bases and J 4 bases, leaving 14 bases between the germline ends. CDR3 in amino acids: CACQDRRTGELFF. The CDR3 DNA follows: TGTGCCTGTCAAGATCGGCGCACCGGGGAGCTGTTTTTT.

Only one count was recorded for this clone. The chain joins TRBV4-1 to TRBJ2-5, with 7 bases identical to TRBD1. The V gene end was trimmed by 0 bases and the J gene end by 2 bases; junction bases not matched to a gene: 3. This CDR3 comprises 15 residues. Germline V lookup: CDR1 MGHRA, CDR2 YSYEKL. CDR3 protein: CASSQDSRGQETQYF. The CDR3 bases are TGCGCCAGCAGCCAAGATAGCAGGGGGCAAGAGACCCAGTACTTC.

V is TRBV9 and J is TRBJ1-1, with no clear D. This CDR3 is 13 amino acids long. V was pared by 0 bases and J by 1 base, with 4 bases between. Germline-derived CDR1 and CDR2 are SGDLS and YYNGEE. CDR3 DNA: TGTGCCAGCAGCGTAGGGACGAACACTGAAGCTTTCTTT. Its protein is CASSVGTNTEAFF.

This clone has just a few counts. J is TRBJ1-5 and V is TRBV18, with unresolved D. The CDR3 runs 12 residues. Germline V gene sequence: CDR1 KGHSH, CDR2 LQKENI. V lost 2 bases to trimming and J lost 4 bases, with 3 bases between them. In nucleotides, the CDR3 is TGTGCCAGCTCACCAGGGAATCAGCCCCAGCATTTT. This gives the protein CASSPGNQPQHF.

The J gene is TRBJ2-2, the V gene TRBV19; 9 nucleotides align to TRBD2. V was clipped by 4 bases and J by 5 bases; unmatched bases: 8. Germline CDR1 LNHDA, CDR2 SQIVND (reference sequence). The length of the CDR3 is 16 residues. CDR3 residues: CASSTPSGGRTGELFF. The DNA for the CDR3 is TGTGCCAGTAGTACCCCGAGCGGGGGGCGAACCGGGGAGCTGTTTTTT.

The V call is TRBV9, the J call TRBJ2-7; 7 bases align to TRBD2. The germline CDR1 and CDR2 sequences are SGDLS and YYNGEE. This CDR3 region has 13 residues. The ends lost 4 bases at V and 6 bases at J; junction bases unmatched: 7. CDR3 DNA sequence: TGTGCCAGCAGCATGAGGGAGGGCCGCGAGCAGTACTTC. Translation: CASSMREGREQYF. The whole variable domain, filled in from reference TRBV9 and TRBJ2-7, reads DSGVTQTPKHLITATGQRVTLRCSPRSGDLSVYWYQQSLDQGLQFLIQYYNGEERAKGNILERFSAQQFPDLHSELNLSSLELGDSALYFCASSMREGREQYFGPGTRLTVT.

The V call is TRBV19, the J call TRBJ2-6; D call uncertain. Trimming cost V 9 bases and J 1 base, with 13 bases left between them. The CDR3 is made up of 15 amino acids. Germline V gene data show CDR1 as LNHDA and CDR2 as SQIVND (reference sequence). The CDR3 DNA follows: TGTGCCAGCAGAGAAGGGCCTTCTGGGGCCAACGTCCTGACTTTC. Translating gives CASREGPSGANVLTF.

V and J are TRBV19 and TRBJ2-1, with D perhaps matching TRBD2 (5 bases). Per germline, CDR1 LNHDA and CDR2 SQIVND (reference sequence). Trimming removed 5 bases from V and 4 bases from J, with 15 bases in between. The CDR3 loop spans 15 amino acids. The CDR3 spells CASSVGLSWYNEQFF. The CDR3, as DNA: TGTGCCAGTAGTGTAGGACTTTCGTGGTACAATGAGCAGTTCTTC.

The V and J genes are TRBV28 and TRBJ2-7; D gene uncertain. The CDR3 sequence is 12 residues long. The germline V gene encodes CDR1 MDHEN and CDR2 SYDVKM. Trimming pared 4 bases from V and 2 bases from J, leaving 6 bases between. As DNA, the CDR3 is TGTGCCAGCAGTTCCCCCCCCTACGAGCAGTACTTC. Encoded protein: CASSSPPYEQYF.

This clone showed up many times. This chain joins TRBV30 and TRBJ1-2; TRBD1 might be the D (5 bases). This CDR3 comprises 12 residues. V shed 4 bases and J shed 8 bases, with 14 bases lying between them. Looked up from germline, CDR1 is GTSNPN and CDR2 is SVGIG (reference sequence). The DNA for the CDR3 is TGTGCCTGGACCCAAGACCAGGGCGGCTACACCTTC. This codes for CAWTQDQGGYTF.

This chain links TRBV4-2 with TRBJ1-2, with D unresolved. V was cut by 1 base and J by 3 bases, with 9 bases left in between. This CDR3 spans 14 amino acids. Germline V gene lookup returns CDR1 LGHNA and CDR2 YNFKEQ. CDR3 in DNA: TGTGCCAGCAGCCAAGTGGGTCTAGACTATGGCTACACCTTC. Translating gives CASSQVGLDYGYTF.